The text below deals with one T cell receptor (beta chain). Time point indicated: after neoadjuvant nivolumab, at surgical resection. These oral cavity squamous cell carcinomas were HPV-negative and locally advanced. Clones were read by immunoSEQ multiplex PCR, and TCRdb kept only the in-frame ones, dropping some. The sample has about 2,200 clones; 50% to 65% are singletons. This sample is drawn from a study of neoadjuvant anti-PD-1 for oral cavity cancer. Across the whole study: Around day 43, patients without progression received a fourth nivolumab dose before surgery.

Between the trimmed V and J ends, which lost 7 bases and 0 bases, there was a span of 11 bases. The CDR3 contains 14 residues. Germline V lookup: CDR1 MNHEY, CDR2 SVGAGI. Sequencing was performed on tumor tissue, taken after nivolumab (anti-PD-1) treatment. This receptor was identified in a person aged 35-79 years with oral cavity squamous cell carcinoma. The rearrangement uses TRBV6-5 and TRBJ2-3; a weak D match, TRBD2 (6 bases). CDR3 nucleotide sequence: TGTGCCAGCAAAAGTAGCGGCAGCACAGATACGCAGTATTTT. This sequence encodes CASKSSGSTDTQYF.